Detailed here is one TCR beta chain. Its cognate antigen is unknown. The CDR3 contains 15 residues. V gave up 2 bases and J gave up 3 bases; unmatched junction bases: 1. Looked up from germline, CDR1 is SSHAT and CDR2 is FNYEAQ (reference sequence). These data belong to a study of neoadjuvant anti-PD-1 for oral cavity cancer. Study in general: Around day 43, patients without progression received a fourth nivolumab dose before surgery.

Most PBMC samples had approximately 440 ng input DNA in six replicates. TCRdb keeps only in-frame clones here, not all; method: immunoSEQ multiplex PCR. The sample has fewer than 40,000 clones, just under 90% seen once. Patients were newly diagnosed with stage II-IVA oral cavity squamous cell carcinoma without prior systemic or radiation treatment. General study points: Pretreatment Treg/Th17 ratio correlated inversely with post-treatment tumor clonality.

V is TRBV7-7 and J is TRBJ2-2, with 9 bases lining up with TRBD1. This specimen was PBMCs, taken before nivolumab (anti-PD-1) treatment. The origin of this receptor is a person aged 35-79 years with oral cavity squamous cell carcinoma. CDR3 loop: CASSLRTGDTGELFF. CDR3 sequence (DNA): TGTGCCAGCAGCTTAAGGACAGGGGACACCGGGGAGCTGTTTTTT.